This TCR beta chain was obtained from a study of human T cells and chemical hapten exposure. Study in general: Alopecia areata, totalis or universalis affected patients who were mostly female.

Original data processing: There were a median of approximately 96,000 TCRs per sample, with a range from roughly 20,000 to 700,000. One entry per CDR3 protein results from TCRdb running MiXCR on the RACE reads. V and J calls and clone size were set by TCRdb, not the authors. The table lists approximately 90,000 distinct CDR3 sequences, around 10% of them singletons. V gave up 2 bases and J gave up 1 base; unmatched junction bases: 0. This CDR3 has 13 amino acids. Germline CDR1 and CDR2: GTSNPN and SVGIG (reference sequence). Time point in this sample: patch test 2, 6 weeks after DPC sensitization. The treatment was: therapeutic diphenylcyclopropenone sensitization with weekly scalp DPC.

J is TRBJ2-3 and V is TRBV30; TRBD2 matches at 7 bases. The specimen was whole blood, collected in connection with sensitization to the hapten diphenylcyclopropenone (DPC). This sequence was found in a man aged 40-50 years with alopecia areata. Some clones in this sample may be carry-over from other donors' samples. The CDR3 coding sequence is TGTGCCTGGAGTCTAGCGGGCACAGATACGCAGTATTTT. Amino acids: CAWSLAGTDTQYF.